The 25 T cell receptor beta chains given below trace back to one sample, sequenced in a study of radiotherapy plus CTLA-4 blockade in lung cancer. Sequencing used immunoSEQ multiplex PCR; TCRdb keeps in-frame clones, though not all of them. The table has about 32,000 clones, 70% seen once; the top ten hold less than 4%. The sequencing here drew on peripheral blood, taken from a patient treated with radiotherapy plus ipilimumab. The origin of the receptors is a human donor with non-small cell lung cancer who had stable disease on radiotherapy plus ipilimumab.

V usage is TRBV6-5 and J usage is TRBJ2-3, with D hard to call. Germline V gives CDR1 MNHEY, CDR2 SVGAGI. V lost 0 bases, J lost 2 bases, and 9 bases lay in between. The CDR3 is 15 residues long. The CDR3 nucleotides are TGTGCCAGCAGTTACTCGCCCAGCTCCACAGATACGCAGTATTTT. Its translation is CASSYSPSSTDTQYF.

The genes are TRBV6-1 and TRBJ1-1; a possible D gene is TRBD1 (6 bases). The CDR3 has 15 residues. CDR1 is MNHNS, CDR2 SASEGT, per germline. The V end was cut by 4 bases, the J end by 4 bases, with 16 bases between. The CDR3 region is CASSVTGWSGTEAFF. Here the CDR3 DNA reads TGTGCCAGCAGTGTCACAGGGTGGAGTGGCACTGAAGCTTTCTTT.

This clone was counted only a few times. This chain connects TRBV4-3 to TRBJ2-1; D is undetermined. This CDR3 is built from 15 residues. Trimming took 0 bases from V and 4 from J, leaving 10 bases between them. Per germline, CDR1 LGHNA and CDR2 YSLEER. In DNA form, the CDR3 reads TGCGCCAGCAGCCAAGATTGGTTTGCTTACAATGAGCAGTTCTTC. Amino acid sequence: CASSQDWFAYNEQFF.

The CDR3 reads CASSYRGTGGENEQFF. CDR3 sequence (DNA): TGTGCCAGCAGCTATAGGGGGACAGGGGGCGAAAATGAGCAGTTCTTC. The rearrangement joins TRBV11-3 to TRBJ2-1; TRBD1 matches 12 bases. CDR1 and CDR2 from the germline V gene are SGHNT and YENEEA. V dropped 4 bases and J dropped 7; count of bases not matched to a gene: 8. The CDR3 sequence is 16 residues long.

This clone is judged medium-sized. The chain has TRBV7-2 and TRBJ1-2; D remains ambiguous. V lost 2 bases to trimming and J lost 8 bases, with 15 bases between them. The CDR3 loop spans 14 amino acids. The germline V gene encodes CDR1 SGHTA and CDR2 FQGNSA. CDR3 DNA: TGTGCCAGCAGCTTAAGTTATGCATCAGAGGGCTACACCTTC. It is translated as CASSLSYASEGYTF.

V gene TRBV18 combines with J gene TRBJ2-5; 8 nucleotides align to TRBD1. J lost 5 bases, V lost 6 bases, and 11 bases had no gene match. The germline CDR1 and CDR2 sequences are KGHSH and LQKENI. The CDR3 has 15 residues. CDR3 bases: TGTGCCAGCTCGCCTGGACAGGGAAGAGAGGAGACCCAGTACTTC. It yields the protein CASSPGQGREETQYF.

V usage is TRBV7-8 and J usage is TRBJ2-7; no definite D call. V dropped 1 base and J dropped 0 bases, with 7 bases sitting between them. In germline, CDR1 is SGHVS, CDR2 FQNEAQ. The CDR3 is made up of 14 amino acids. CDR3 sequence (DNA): TGTGCCAGCAGCTTAGGCAGGTTCTCCTACGAGCAGTACTTC. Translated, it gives CASSLGRFSYEQYF.

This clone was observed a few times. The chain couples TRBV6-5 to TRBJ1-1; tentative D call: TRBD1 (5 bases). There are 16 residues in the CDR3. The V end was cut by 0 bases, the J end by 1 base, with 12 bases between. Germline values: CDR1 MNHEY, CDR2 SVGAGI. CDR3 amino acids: CASSYSGGYTNTEAFF. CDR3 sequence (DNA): TGTGCCAGCAGTTACTCTGGGGGGTATACGAACACTGAAGCTTTCTTT.

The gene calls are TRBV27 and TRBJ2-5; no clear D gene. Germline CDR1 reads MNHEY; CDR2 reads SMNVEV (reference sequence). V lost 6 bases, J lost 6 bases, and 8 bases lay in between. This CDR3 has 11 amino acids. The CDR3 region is CASRVGKTQYF. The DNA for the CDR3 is TGTGCCAGCAGAGTTGGAAAGACCCAGTACTTC.

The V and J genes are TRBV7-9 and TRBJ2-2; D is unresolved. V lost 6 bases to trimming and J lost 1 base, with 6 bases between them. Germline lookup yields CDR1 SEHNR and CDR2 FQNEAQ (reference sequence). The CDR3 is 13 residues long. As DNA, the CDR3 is TGTGCCAGCAGAAAGGGGAACACCGGGGAGCTGTTTTTT. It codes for CASRKGNTGELFF.

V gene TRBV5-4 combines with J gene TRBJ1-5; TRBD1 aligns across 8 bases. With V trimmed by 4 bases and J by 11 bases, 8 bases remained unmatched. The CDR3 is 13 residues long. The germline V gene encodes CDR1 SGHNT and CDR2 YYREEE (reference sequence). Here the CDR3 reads CASSTDRGRAQHF. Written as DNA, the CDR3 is TGTGCCAGCAGCACCGACAGGGGACGAGCCCAGCATTTT.

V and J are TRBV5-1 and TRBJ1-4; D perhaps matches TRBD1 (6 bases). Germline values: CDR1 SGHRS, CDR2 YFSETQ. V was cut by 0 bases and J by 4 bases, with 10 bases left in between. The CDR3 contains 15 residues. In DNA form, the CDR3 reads TGCGCCAGCAGCTTGGAAAGGGGGTATAATGAAAAACTGTTTTTT. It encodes CASSLERGYNEKLFF.

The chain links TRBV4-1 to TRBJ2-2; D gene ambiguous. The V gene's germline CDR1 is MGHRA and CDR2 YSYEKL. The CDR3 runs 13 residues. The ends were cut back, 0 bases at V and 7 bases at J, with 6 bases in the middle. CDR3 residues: CASSQDEGGELFF. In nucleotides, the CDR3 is TGCGCCAGCAGCCAAGACGAAGGCGGGGAGCTGTTTTTT.

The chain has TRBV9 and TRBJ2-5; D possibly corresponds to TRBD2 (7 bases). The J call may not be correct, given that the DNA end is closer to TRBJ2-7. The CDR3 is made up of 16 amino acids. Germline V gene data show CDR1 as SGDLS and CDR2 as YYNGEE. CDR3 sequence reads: CASSVDHRGRAYEQYF. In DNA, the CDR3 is TGTGCCAGCAGCGTAGATCATAGGGGGAGGGCCTACGAGCAGTACTTC.

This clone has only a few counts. Here the CDR3 reads CASSTAGTGVGNEQFF. CDR3 DNA sequence: TGTGCCAGCAGCACAGCCGGGACAGGGGTCGGGAATGAGCAGTTCTTC. This chain links TRBV4-2 with TRBJ2-1; TRBD1 aligns across 10 bases. The CDR3 length is 16 residues. CDR1 and CDR2 from the germline V gene are LGHNA and YNFKEQ. The ends lost 5 bases at V and 7 bases at J; junction bases unmatched: 11.

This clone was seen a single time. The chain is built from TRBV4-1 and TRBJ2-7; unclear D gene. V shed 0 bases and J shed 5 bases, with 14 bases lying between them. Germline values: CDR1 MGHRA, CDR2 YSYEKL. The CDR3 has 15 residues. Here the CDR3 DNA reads TGCGCCAGCAGCCAAGAGGGTTCTGTACCCCACGAGCAGTACTTC. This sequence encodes CASSQEGSVPHEQYF.

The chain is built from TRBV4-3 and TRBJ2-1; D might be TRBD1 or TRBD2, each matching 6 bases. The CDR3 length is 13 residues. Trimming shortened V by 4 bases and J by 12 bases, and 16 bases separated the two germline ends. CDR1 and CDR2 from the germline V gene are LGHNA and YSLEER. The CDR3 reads CASSRTGGPWQFF. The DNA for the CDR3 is TGCGCCAGCAGCCGGACTGGGGGGCCTTGGCAGTTCTTC.

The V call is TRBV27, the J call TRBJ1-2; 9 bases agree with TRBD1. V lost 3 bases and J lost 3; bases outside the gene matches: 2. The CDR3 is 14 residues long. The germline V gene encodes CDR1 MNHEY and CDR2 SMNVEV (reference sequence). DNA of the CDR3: TGTGCCAGCAGTTTCAGACAGGGGGACTATGGCTACACCTTC. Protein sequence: CASSFRQGDYGYTF.

CDR3 in amino acids: CASSPMGGTKAEQFF. The CDR3, as DNA: TGTGCCAGCAGCCCCATGGGGGGGACTAAAGCCGAGCAGTTCTTC. This chain links TRBV7-6 with TRBJ2-1, with 7 positions matching TRBD2. Trimming took 5 bases from V and 10 from J; bases not matched to a gene: 14. This CDR3 has 15 residues. Germline V gene sequence: CDR1 SGHVS, CDR2 FNYEAQ.

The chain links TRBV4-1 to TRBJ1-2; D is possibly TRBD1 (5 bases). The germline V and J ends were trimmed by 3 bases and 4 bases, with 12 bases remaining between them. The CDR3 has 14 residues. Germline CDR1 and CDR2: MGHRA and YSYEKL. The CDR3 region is CASSQRGGGYGYTF. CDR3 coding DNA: TGCGCCAGCAGCCAGAGGGGAGGCGGCTATGGCTACACCTTC.

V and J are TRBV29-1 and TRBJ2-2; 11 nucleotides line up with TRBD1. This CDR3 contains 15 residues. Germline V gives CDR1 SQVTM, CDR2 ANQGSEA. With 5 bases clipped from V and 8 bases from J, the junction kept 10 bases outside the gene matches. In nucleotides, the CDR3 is TGCAGCGTTTCCGGGACAGGGGGTTCAACGGGGGAGCTGTTTTTT. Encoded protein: CSVSGTGGSTGELFF.

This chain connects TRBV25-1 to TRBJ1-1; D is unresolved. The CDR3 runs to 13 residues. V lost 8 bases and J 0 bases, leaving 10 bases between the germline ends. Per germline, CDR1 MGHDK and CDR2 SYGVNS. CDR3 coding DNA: TGTGCCAGCCTTAGCGAGTTGAACACTGAAGCTTTCTTT. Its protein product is CASLSELNTEAFF.

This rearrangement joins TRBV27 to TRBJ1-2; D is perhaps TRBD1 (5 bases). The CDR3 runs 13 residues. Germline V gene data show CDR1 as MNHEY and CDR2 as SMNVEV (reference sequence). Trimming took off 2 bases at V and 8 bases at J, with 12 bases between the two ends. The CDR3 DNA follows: TGTGCCAGCAGTTTAGAAGGGGCTCGGGGCTACACCTTC. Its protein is CASSLEGARGYTF.

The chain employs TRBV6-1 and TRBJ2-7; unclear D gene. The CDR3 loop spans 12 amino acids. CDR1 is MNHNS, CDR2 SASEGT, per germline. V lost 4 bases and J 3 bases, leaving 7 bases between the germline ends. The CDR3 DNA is TGTGCCAGCAGTGGGACGGTCTACGAGCAGTACTTC. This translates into CASSGTVYEQYF.

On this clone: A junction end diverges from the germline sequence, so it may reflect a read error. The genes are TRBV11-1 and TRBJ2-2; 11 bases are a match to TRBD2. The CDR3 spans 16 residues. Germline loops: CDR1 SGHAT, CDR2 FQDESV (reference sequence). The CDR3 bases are TGTGCCACCAGCCCCCACACTAGCGGGGGTCCCGGGGAGCTGTTTTTT. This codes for CATSPHTSGGPGELFF. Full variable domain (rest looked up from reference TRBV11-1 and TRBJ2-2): EAEVAQSPRYKITEKSQAVAFWCDPISGHATLYWYRQILGQGPELLVQFQDESVVDDSQLPKDRFSAERLKGVDSTLKIQPAELGDSAMYLCATSPHTSGGPGELFFGEGSRLTVL.